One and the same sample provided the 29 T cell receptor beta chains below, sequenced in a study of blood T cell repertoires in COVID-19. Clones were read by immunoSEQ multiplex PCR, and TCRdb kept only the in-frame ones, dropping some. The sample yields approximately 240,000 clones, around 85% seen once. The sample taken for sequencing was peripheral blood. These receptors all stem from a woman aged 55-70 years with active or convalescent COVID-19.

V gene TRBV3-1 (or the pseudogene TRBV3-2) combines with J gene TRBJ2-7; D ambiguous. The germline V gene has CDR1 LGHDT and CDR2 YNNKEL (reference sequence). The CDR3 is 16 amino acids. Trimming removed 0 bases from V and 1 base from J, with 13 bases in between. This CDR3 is CASSQDNGAASYEQYF. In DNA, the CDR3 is TGTGCCAGCAGCCAAGATAACGGAGCTGCGTCCTACGAGCAGTACTTC.

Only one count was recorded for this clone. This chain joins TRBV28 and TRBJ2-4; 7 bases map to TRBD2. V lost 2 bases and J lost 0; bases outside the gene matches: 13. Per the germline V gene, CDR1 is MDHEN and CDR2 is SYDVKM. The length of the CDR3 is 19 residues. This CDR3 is CASSLDRWGGTQAKNIQYF. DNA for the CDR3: TGTGCCAGCAGTTTAGATCGTTGGGGGGGGACGCAAGCCAAAAACATTCAGTACTTC.

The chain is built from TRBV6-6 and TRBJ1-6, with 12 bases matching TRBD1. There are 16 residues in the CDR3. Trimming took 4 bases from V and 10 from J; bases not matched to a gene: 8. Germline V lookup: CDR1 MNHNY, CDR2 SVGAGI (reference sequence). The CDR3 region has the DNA TGTGCCAGCAGTTGGGGACAGGGGGCGCCCGGGTCACCCCTCCACTTT. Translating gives CASSWGQGAPGSPLHF.

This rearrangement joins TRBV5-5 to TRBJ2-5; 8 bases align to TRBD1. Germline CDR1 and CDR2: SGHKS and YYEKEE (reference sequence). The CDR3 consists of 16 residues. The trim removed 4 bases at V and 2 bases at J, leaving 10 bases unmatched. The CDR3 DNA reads TGTGCCAGCAGCAATGCAGGGGGCTCGCCTCAAGAGACCCAGTACTTC. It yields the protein CASSNAGGSPQETQYF.

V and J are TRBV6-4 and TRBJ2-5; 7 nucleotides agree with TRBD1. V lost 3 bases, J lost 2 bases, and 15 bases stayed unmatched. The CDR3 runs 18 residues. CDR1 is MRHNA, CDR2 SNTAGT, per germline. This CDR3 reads CASSDGLRQGRGQETQYF. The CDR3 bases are TGTGCCAGCAGTGATGGTCTAAGACAGGGAAGAGGTCAAGAGACCCAGTACTTC.

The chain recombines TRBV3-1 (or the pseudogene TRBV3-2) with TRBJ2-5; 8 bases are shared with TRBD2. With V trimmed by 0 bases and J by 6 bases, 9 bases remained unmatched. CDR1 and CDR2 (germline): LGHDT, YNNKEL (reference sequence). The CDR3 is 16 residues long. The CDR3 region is CASSQDLASGSQTQYF. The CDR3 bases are TGTGCCAGCAGCCAAGATCTGGCTAGCGGGTCGCAGACCCAGTACTTC.

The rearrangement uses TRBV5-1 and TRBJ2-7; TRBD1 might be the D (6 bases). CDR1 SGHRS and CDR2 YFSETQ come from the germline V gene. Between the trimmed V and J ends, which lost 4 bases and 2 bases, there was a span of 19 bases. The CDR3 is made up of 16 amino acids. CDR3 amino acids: CASSPPTGPTPYEQYF. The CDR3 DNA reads TGCGCCAGCAGCCCGCCGACAGGTCCCACACCCTACGAGCAGTACTTC.

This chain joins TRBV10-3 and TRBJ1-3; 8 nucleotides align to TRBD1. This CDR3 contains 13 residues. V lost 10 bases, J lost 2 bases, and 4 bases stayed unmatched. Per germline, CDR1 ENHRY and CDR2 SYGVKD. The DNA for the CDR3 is TGTGCCACCGGACAGGGACCTGGAAACACCATATATTTT. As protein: CATGQGPGNTIYF.

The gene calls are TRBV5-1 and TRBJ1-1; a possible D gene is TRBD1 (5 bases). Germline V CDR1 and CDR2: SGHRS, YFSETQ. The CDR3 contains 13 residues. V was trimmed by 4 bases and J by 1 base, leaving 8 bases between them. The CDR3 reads CASSQGWNTEAFF. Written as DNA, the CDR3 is TGCGCCAGCAGCCAGGGATGGAACACTGAAGCTTTCTTT.

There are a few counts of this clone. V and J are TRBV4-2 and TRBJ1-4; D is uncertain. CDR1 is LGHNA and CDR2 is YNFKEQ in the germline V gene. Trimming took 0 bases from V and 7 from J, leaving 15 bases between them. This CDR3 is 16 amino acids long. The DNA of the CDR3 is TGTGCCAGCAGCCAAGATTATTCAGGTGTTGGTGAAAAACTGTTTTTT. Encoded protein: CASSQDYSGVGEKLFF.

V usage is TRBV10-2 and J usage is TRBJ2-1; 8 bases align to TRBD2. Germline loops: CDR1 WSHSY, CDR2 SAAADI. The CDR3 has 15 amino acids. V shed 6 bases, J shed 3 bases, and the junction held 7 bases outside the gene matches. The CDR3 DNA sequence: TGCGCCAGCAGCGCACTAGCGGCCATCTACAATGAGCAGTTCTTC. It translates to CASSALAAIYNEQFF.

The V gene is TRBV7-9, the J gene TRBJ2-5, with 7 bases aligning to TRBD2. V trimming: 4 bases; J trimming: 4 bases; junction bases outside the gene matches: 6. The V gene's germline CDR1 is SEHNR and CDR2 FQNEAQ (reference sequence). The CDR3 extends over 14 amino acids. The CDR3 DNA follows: TGTGCCAGCAGCTCCGGGTTAGCGGGAGAGACCCAGTACTTC. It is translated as CASSSGLAGETQYF.

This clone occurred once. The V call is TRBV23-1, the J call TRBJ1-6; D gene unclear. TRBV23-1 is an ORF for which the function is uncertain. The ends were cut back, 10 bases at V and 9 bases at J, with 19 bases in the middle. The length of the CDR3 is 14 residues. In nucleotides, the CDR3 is TGCGCCATCTATAGGAGGGAGGTTCGTTCACCCCTCCACTTT. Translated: CAIYRREVRSPLHF.

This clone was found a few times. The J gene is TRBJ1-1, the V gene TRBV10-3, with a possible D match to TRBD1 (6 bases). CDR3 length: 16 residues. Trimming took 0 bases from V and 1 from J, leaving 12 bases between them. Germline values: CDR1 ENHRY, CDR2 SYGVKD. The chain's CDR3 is CAISESQVGGNTEAFF. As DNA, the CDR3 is TGTGCCATCAGTGAGTCCCAAGTAGGGGGGAACACTGAAGCTTTCTTT.

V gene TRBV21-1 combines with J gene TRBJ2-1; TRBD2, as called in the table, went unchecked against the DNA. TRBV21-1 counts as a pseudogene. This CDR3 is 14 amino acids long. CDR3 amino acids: CATTMSGRHNEQFF. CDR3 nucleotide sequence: TGTGCCACCACTATGAGCGGGAGGCATAATGAGCAGTTCTTC.

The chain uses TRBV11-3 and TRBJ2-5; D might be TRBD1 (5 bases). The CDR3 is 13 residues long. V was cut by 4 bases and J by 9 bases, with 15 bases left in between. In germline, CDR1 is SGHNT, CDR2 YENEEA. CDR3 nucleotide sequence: TGTGCCAGCAGCTCAGGGCCCCCCCTCTCCCAGTACTTC. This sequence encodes CASSSGPPLSQYF.

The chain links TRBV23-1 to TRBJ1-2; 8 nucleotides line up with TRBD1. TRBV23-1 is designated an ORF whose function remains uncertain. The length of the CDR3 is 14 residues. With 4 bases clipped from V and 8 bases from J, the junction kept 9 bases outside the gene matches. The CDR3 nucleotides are TGCGCCAGCAGTCCTCCTGGACAGGGAAGAGGCTACACCTTC. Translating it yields CASSPPGQGRGYTF.

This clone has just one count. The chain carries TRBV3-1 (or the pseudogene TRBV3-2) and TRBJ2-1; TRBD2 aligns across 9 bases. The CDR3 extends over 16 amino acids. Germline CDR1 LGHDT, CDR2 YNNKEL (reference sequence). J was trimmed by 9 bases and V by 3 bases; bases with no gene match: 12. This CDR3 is CASSHSGSGGVGEQFF. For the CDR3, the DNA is TGTGCCAGCAGCCACTCTGGTAGCGGGGGTGTAGGTGAGCAGTTCTTC.

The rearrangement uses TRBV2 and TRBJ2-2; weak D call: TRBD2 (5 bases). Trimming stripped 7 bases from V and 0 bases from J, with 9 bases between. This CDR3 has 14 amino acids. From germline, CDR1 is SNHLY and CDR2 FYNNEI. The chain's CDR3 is CASMRRPNTGELFF. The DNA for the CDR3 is TGTGCCAGCATGCGGAGGCCGAACACCGGGGAGCTGTTTTTT.

The CDR3 coding sequence is TGTGCCAGCAGCGAACGACCCGACAGGGTGGGCCAGCCCCAGCATTTT. Encoded protein: CASSERPDRVGQPQHF. V and J are TRBV2 and TRBJ1-5, with 7 bases aligning to TRBD1. The CDR3 runs 16 residues. The ends lost 6 bases at V and 7 bases at J; junction bases unmatched: 15. Germline lookup yields CDR1 SNHLY and CDR2 FYNNEI.

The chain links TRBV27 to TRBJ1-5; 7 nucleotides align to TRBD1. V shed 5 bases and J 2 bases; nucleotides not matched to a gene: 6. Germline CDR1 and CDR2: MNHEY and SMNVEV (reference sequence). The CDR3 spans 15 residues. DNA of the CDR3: TGTGCCAGCAGTCCAGACAGGGTCGGCAATCAGCCCCAGCATTTT. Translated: CASSPDRVGNQPQHF.

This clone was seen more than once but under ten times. For the CDR3, the DNA is TGTGCCAGCAGCTTGAAAAGGAGAGGGGGACCGGGGCGGGAGACCCAGTACTTC. As protein: CASSLKRRGGPGRETQYF. V gene TRBV5-6 combines with J gene TRBJ2-5; weak D call: TRBD1 (6 bases). The CDR3 spans 18 residues. V was shortened by 1 base and J by 5 bases, with 24 bases between the two germline ends. Germline V gene sequence: CDR1 SGHDT, CDR2 YYEEEE. The full variable domain, completed using reference TRBV5-6 and TRBJ2-5, is DAGVTQSPTHLIKTRGQQVTLRCSPKSGHDTVSWYQQALGQGPQFIFQYYEEEERQRGNFPDRFSGHQFPNYSSELNVNALLLGDSALYLCASSLKRRGGPGRETQYFGPGTRLLVL.

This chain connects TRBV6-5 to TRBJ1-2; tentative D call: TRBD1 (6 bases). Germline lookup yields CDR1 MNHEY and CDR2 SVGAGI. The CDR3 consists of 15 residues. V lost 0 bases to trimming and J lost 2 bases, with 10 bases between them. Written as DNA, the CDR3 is TGTGCCAGCAGTTACTCCATGAGGGGGAACTATGGCTACACCTTC. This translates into CASSYSMRGNYGYTF.

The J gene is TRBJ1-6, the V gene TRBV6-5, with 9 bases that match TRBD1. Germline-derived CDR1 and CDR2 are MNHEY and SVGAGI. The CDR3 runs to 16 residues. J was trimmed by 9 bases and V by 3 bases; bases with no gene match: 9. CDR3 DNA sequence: TGTGCCAGCAGTTATTCCGGGACAGGGAAGAGTTCACCCCTCCACTTT. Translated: CASSYSGTGKSSPLHF.

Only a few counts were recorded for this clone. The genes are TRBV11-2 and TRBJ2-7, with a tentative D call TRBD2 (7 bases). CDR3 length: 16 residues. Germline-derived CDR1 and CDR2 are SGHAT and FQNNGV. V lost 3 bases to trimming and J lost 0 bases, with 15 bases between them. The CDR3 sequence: CASSFQFAGASYEQYF. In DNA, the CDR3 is TGTGCCAGCAGCTTTCAATTCGCGGGGGCCTCCTACGAGCAGTACTTC.

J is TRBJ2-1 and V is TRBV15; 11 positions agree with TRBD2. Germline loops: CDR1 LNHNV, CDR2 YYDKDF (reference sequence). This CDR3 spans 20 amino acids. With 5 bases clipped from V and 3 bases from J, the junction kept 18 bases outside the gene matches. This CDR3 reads CATSPDYYQGLAAGYNEQFF. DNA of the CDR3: TGTGCCACCAGCCCCGACTATTACCAGGGACTAGCGGCAGGCTACAATGAGCAGTTCTTC.

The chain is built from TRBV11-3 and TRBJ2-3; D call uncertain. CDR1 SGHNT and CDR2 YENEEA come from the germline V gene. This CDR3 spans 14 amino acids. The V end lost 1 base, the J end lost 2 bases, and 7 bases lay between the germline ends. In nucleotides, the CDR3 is TGTGCCAGCAGCTTAGGTGGAGACACAGATACGCAGTATTTT. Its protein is CASSLGGDTDTQYF.

The CDR3 here is CASSPWLAGGSTDTQYF. The CDR3 DNA follows: TGTGCCAGCAGCCCGTGGCTAGCGGGGGGGAGCACAGATACGCAGTATTTT. The genes are TRBV7-9 and TRBJ2-3, with TRBD2 identical over 12 bases. The germline gives CDR1 SEHNR, CDR2 FQNEAQ (reference sequence). The CDR3 runs 17 residues. The V segment lost 5 bases and the J segment 0 bases; nucleotides outside the gene matches: 6.

CDR3 sequence: CATSDAKKGTGVLSNQPQHF. In DNA form, the CDR3 reads TGTGCCACCAGTGACGCCAAAAAGGGGACAGGGGTGTTAAGCAATCAGCCCCAGCATTTT. The genes are TRBV24-1 and TRBJ1-5, with 10 bases lining up with TRBD1. Germline assignment: CDR1 KGHDR and CDR2 SFDVKD. CDR3 length: 20 residues. The ends lost 4 bases at V and 1 base at J; junction bases unmatched: 15.